A single sample gave rise to the 6 T cell receptor beta chains below, sequenced in a study of PD-1 blockade in classical Hodgkin lymphoma. Documented time point: cycle 4 day 1 (C4D1), after more than five weeks of nivolumab. All trial patients relapsed after autologous stem cell transplantation. TCRdb keeps only in-frame clones here, not all; method: immunoSEQ multiplex PCR. The repertoire holds roughly 36,000 clones, with 77% as singletons. This specimen was peripheral blood mononuclear cells (PBMCs), taken before the fourth cycle of nivolumab. These receptors were taken from a human donor with classical Hodgkin lymphoma.

Details on this clone: At one end, the junction sequence differs from germline, possibly due to a read error. This chain connects TRBV6-1 to TRBJ1-1; tentatively, D is TRBD1 (5 bases). This CDR3 is built from 12 residues. CDR1 is MNHNS and CDR2 is SASEGT in the germline V gene. CDR3 DNA: TGTGCCAGCAGTGAAACGCGGGGACTAGCCCATTTT. Translation gives CASSETRGLAHF.

The chain couples TRBV5-4 to TRBJ2-5; 7 bases map to TRBD2. Germline V lookup: CDR1 SGHNT, CDR2 YYREEE (reference sequence). V shed 4 bases, J shed 5 bases, and the junction held 5 bases outside the gene matches. The CDR3 extends over 13 amino acids. Here the CDR3 reads CASSKAGRETQYF. Here the CDR3 DNA reads TGTGCCAGCAGCAAAGCGGGGCGGGAGACCCAGTACTTC.

CDR3 nucleotide sequence: TGTGCCAGCTTAGGGACCGAGACTGGTGAGACCCAGTACTTC. Residues: CASLGTETGETQYF. The chain has TRBV2 and TRBJ2-5; D may correspond to TRBD1 or TRBD2 (5 bases each). Germline V gives CDR1 SNHLY, CDR2 FYNNEI. This CDR3 spans 14 amino acids. The V gene lost 8 bases and the J gene lost 5 bases, with 18 bases spanning the gap.

This chain uses TRBV28 with TRBJ1-4; TRBD1 aligns across 10 bases. V gave up 4 bases and J gave up 2 bases; unmatched junction bases: 1. The CDR3 loop spans 15 amino acids. CDR1 is MDHEN and CDR2 is SYDVKM in the germline V gene. The DNA for the CDR3 is TGTGCCAGCAGTTGGACAGGGGGGACTAATGAAAAACTGTTTTTT. Protein: CASSWTGGTNEKLFF.

The chain combines TRBV5-4 with TRBJ2-7; TRBD2 matches at 9 bases. This CDR3 is 15 amino acids long. Germline V gives CDR1 SGHNT, CDR2 YYREEE (reference sequence). Germline trimming cut 1 base from V and 0 bases from J; bases unmatched to any gene: 2. The CDR3 here is CASSLQRGDSYEQYF. For the CDR3, the DNA is TGTGCCAGCAGCTTGCAGCGGGGGGACTCCTACGAGCAGTACTTC.

The rearrangement uses TRBV4-2 and TRBJ1-2; D may be TRBD1 (6 bases). The CDR3 consists of 16 residues. Germline V gene data show CDR1 as LGHNA and CDR2 as YNFKEQ. The V gene lost 5 bases and the J gene lost 4 bases, with 20 bases spanning the gap. CDR3 in amino acids: CASSLDSAPASYGYTF. The CDR3 bases are TGTGCCAGCAGCTTGGACAGCGCCCCCGCATCCTATGGCTACACCTTC.